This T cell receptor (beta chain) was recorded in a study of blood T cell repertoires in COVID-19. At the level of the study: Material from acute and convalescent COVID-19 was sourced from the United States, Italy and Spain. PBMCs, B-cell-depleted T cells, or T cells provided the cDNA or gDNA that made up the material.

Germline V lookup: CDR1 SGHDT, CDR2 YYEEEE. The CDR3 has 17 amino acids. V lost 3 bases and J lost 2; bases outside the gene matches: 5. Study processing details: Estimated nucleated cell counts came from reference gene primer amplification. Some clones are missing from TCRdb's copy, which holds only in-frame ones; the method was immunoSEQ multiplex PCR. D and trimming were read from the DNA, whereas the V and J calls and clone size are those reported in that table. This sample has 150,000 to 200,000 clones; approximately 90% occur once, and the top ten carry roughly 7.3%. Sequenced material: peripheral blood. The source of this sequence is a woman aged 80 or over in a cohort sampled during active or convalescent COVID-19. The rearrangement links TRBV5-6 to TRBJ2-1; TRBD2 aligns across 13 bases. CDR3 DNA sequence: TGTGCCAGCAGCTACAGAACTAGCGGGGGGGCCTACAATGAGCAGTTCTTC. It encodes CASSYRTSGGAYNEQFF.